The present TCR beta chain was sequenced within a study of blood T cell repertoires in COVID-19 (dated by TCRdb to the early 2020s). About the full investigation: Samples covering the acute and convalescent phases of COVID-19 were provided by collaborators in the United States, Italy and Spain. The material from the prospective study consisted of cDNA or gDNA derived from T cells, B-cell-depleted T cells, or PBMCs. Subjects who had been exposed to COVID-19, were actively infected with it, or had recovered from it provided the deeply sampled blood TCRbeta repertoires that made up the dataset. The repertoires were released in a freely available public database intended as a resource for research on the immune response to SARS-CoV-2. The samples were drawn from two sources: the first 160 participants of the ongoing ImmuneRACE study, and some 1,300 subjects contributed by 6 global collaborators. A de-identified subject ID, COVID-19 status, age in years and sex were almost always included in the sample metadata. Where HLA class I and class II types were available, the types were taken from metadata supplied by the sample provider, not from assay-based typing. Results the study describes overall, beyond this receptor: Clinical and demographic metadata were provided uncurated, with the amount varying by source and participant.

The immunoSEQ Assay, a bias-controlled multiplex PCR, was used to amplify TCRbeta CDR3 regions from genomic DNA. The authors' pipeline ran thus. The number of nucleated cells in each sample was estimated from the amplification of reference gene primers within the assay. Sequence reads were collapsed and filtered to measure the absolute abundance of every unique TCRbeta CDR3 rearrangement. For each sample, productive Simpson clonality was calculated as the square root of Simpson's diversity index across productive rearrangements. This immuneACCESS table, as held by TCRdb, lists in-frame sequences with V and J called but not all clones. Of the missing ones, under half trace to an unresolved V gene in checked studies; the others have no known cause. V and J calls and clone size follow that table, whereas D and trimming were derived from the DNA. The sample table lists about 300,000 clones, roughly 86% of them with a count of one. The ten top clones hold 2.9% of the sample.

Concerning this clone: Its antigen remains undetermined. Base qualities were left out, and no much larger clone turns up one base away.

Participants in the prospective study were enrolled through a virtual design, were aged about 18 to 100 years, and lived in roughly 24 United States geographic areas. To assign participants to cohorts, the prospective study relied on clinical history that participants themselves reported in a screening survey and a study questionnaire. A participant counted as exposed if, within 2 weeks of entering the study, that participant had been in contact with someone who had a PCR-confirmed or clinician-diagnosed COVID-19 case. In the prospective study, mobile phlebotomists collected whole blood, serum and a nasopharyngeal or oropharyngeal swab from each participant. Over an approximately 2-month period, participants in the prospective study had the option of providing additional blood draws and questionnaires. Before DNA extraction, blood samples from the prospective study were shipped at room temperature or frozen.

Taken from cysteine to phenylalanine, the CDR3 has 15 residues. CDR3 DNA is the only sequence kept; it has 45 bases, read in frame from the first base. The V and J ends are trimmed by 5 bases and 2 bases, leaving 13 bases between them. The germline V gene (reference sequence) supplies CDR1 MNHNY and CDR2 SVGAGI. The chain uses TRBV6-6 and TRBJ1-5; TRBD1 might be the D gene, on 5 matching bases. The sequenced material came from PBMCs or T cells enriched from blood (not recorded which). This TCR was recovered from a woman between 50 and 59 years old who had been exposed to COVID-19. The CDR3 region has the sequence CASSHPQARNQPQHF. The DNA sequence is TGTGCCAGCAGTCACCCACAGGCCCGCAATCAGCCCCAGCATTTT.